This is a list of T cell receptor beta chains from one sample in a study of technical replicates of blood from a handful of donors. Clones were sequenced by immunoSEQ multiplex PCR, and TCRdb holds only the in-frame ones, with some missing. The table shows some 90,000 clones, with 95% occurring only once. Material: T cells isolated from PBMCs. The receptors were gathered from a human donor in good health. The CDR3 runs from the conserved cysteine through the conserved F or W. Each record gives: J gene, D gene, clone size, V gene, CDR3 protein, CDR3 DNA. D genes are given only for firm matches. Size values are once, few and many counts, or a class for expanded clones, and some rows have none.

J gene: TRBJ2-7; D gene: TRBD1; clone size: .; V gene: TRBV6-1; CDR3 protein: CASRTGAPSYEQYF; CDR3 DNA: TGTGCCAGCAGGACAGGGGCGCCCTCCTACGAGCAGTACTTC
J gene: TRBJ2-6; D gene: .; clone size: .; V gene: TRBV30; CDR3 protein: CAWSRGTGANVLTF; CDR3 DNA: TGTGCCTGGAGTAGGGGAACTGGGGCCAACGTCCTGACTTTC
J gene: TRBJ2-7; D gene: .; clone size: .; V gene: TRBV21-1; CDR3 protein: CASSKAYQRGPYEQYF; CDR3 DNA: TGTGCCAGCAGCAAAGCGTACCAGAGAGGGCCCTACGAGCAGTACTTC
J gene: TRBJ2-3; D gene: .; clone size: once; V gene: TRBV19; CDR3 protein: CASSLSGGTDTQYF; CDR3 DNA: TGTGCCAGTTCATTAAGCGGCGGCACAGATACGCAGTATTTT
J gene: TRBJ2-1; D gene: TRBD2; clone size: .; V gene: TRBV6-5; CDR3 protein: CASSYGLAGSDEQFF; CDR3 DNA: TGTGCCAGCAGTTACGGACTAGCGGGATCGGATGAGCAGTTCTTC
J gene: TRBJ2-1; D gene: TRBD2; clone size: once; V gene: TRBV29-1; CDR3 protein: CSVEARTSGRHYNEQFF; CDR3 DNA: TGCAGCGTTGAAGCCAGGACTAGCGGGAGGCATTACAATGAGCAGTTCTTC
J gene: TRBJ2-5; D gene: .; clone size: .; V gene: TRBV28; CDR3 protein: CASSPYGEAETQYF; CDR3 DNA: TGTGCCAGCAGTCCGTATGGAGAGGCGGAGACCCAGTACTTC
J gene: TRBJ1-3; D gene: .; clone size: .; V gene: TRBV7-2; CDR3 protein: CASSLVRGNTIYF; CDR3 DNA: TGTGCCAGCAGCTTAGTTCGGGGAAACACCATATATTTT
J gene: TRBJ1-2; D gene: .; clone size: .; V gene: TRBV10-3; CDR3 protein: CAISELEGGGYTF; CDR3 DNA: TGTGCCATCAGTGAGCTCGAGGGGGGGGGCTACACCTTC
J gene: TRBJ2-5; D gene: TRBD2; clone size: .; V gene: TRBV5-4; CDR3 protein: CASSSRKTSGRKTQYF; CDR3 DNA: TGTGCCAGCAGCTCGAGAAAGACTAGCGGGAGGAAGACCCAGTACTTC
J gene: TRBJ2-7; D gene: TRBD1; clone size: .; V gene: TRBV29-1; CDR3 protein: CSVYGGQDYEQYF; CDR3 DNA: TGCAGCGTCTATGGCGGACAGGACTACGAGCAGTACTTC
J gene: TRBJ2-1; D gene: TRBD2; clone size: once; V gene: TRBV14; CDR3 protein: CASRGTWTPGRERYNEQFF; CDR3 DNA: TGTGCCAGCAGGGGAACCTGGACCCCTGGGCGGGAGAGATACAATGAGCAGTTCTTC
J gene: TRBJ1-5; D gene: TRBD1; clone size: .; V gene: TRBV29-1; CDR3 protein: CSVGGQGNQPQHF; CDR3 DNA: TGCAGCGTTGGGGGACAGGGCAATCAGCCCCAGCATTTT
J gene: TRBJ2-3; D gene: .; clone size: .; V gene: TRBV7-6; CDR3 protein: CASSSPGSADTQYF; CDR3 DNA: TGTGCCAGCAGCTCTCCCGGGAGTGCAGATACGCAGTATTTT
J gene: TRBJ2-2; D gene: TRBD2; clone size: .; V gene: TRBV9; CDR3 protein: CASSPRTSGNTGELFF; CDR3 DNA: TGTGCCAGCAGCCCCAGGACTAGCGGGAACACCGGGGAGCTGTTTTTT
J gene: TRBJ2-3; D gene: .; clone size: .; V gene: TRBV7-9; CDR3 protein: CASSETSSRTDTQYF; CDR3 DNA: TGTGCCAGCAGCGAAACTAGCAGCCGCACAGATACGCAGTATTTT
J gene: TRBJ2-3; D gene: TRBD1; clone size: .; V gene: TRBV7-2; CDR3 protein: CASSLDRGTDTQYF; CDR3 DNA: TGTGCCAGCAGCCTAGACAGGGGCACAGATACGCAGTATTTT
J gene: TRBJ2-2; D gene: .; clone size: .; V gene: TRBV9; CDR3 protein: CASSTPLGRDSGITGELFF; CDR3 DNA: TGTGCCAGCAGCACTCCACTAGGGCGGGACAGCGGTATCACCGGGGAGCTGTTTTTT
J gene: TRBJ2-7; D gene: TRBD2; clone size: .; V gene: TRBV27; CDR3 protein: CASSSRGRGRDTSYEQYF; CDR3 DNA: TGTGCCAGCAGTTCGAGGGGGCGCGGGAGGGACACCTCCTACGAGCAGTACTTC
J gene: TRBJ1-2; D gene: TRBD1; clone size: .; V gene: TRBV19; CDR3 protein: CASSFVRGGLGQELYGYTF; CDR3 DNA: TGTGCCAGTAGTTTCGTCCGAGGGGGATTGGGACAGGAGCTATATGGCTACACCTTC
J gene: TRBJ1-2; D gene: TRBD1; clone size: .; V gene: TRBV27; CDR3 protein: CASSLQGGVGYGYTF; CDR3 DNA: TGTGCCAGCAGCCTACAGGGGGGAGTAGGCTATGGCTACACCTTC
J gene: TRBJ2-7; D gene: .; clone size: .; V gene: TRBV6-5; CDR3 protein: CASGWEGVEQYF; CDR3 DNA: TGTGCCAGCGGTTGGGAGGGGGTCGAGCAGTACTTC
J gene: TRBJ1-1; D gene: .; clone size: .; V gene: TRBV7-9; CDR3 protein: CASSLTGKAFF; CDR3 DNA: TGTGCCAGCAGCTTAACGGGGAAAGCTTTCTTT
J gene: TRBJ2-1; D gene: TRBD2; clone size: once; V gene: TRBV5-1; CDR3 protein: CASSLTSGLYNEQFF; CDR3 DNA: TGCGCCAGCAGCTTGACTAGCGGATTATACAATGAGCAGTTCTTC
J gene: TRBJ1-1; D gene: TRBD1; clone size: .; V gene: TRBV5-5; CDR3 protein: CASSLPGTGRTEAFF; CDR3 DNA: TGTGCCAGCAGCTTGCCTGGGACAGGGAGAACTGAAGCTTTCTTT
J gene: TRBJ1-1; D gene: .; clone size: .; V gene: TRBV10-3; CDR3 protein: CAISELKGGNTEAFF; CDR3 DNA: TGTGCCATCAGTGAACTTAAAGGGGGGAACACTGAAGCTTTCTTT
J gene: TRBJ2-3; D gene: .; clone size: .; V gene: TRBV19; CDR3 protein: CASSIQAVTDTQYF; CDR3 DNA: TGTGCCAGTAGTATACAGGCAGTCACAGATACGCAGTATTTT
J gene: TRBJ1-1; D gene: .; clone size: .; V gene: TRBV27; CDR3 protein: CASRTGNTEAFF; CDR3 DNA: TGTGCCAGCCGGACGGGAAACACTGAAGCTTTCTTT
J gene: TRBJ2-3; D gene: .; clone size: .; V gene: TRBV6-1; CDR3 protein: CASSEARPVGGLWNTQYF; CDR3 DNA: TGTGCCAGCAGTGAAGCGAGGCCGGTGGGGGGTTTGTGGAATACGCAGTATTTT
J gene: TRBJ1-3; D gene: .; clone size: .; V gene: TRBV9; CDR3 protein: CASSVGGTGNTIYF; CDR3 DNA: TGTGCCAGCAGCGTTGGGGGCACTGGAAACACCATATATTTT
J gene: TRBJ2-7; D gene: .; clone size: .; V gene: TRBV30; CDR3 protein: CAWSVLGEGAEQYF; CDR3 DNA: TGTGCCTGGAGTGTACTGGGCGAGGGTGCCGAGCAGTACTTC
J gene: TRBJ2-4; D gene: TRBD1; clone size: .; V gene: TRBV19; CDR3 protein: CASRDGQAGKNIQYF; CDR3 DNA: TGTGCCAGTAGAGACGGACAGGCAGGGAAAAACATTCAGTACTTC
J gene: TRBJ1-1; D gene: .; clone size: .; V gene: TRBV7-9; CDR3 protein: CASSFWSNRALNTEAFF; CDR3 DNA: TGTGCCAGCAGCTTTTGGTCGAACAGGGCTTTGAACACTGAAGCTTTCTTT
J gene: TRBJ2-5; D gene: .; clone size: once; V gene: TRBV7-9; CDR3 protein: CASSPTFVSGEQETQYF; CDR3 DNA: TGTGCCAGCAGCCCTACGTTCGTGTCGGGGGAGCAAGAGACCCAGTACTTC
J gene: TRBJ1-1; D gene: .; clone size: .; V gene: TRBV5-1; CDR3 protein: CASSSTGSSTEAFF; CDR3 DNA: TGCGCCAGCAGCAGCACAGGGTCCAGCACTGAAGCTTTCTTT
J gene: TRBJ1-1; D gene: .; clone size: .; V gene: TRBV19; CDR3 protein: CASSIRTRGGEAFF; CDR3 DNA: TGTGCCAGTAGTATAAGGACCCGAGGGGGTGAAGCTTTCTTT
J gene: TRBJ1-3; D gene: TRBD1; clone size: .; V gene: TRBV2; CDR3 protein: CASSEQGANTIYF; CDR3 DNA: TGTGCCAGCAGTGAACAGGGGGCAAACACCATATATTTT
J gene: TRBJ2-1; D gene: TRBD2; clone size: .; V gene: TRBV7-2; CDR3 protein: CASSASGRLNNEQFF; CDR3 DNA: TGTGCCAGCAGCGCTAGCGGGAGGCTCAACAATGAGCAGTTCTTC
J gene: TRBJ2-7; D gene: .; clone size: .; V gene: TRBV28; CDR3 protein: CASRLNRQPLYEQYF; CDR3 DNA: TGTGCCAGCAGGTTGAACAGACAACCATTATACGAGCAGTACTTC
J gene: TRBJ1-2; D gene: .; clone size: .; V gene: TRBV7-2; CDR3 protein: CASSLGSTGYYGYTF; CDR3 DNA: TGTGCCAGCAGCTTAGGATCCACAGGGTACTATGGCTACACCTTC
J gene: TRBJ2-1; D gene: TRBD2; clone size: .; V gene: TRBV9; CDR3 protein: CASSVEGLAGGGYEQFF; CDR3 DNA: TGTGCCAGCAGCGTAGAGGGACTAGCGGGAGGGGGGTATGAGCAGTTCTTC
J gene: TRBJ2-3; D gene: .; clone size: .; V gene: TRBV27; CDR3 protein: CASSYFGSDTQYF; CDR3 DNA: TGTGCCAGCAGTTATTTCGGGTCAGATACGCAGTATTTT